This TCR beta chain was retrieved from a study of blood T cell repertoires in COVID-19 (dated by TCRdb to about 2020). Regarding the research as a whole: Samples from collaborators originated in the United States, Italy and Spain and spanned both the acute and convalescent phases of COVID-19. The prospective study material was composed of cDNA or gDNA derived from T cells, B-cell-depleted T cells, or PBMCs. Deeply sampled blood TCRbeta repertoires from subjects exposed to, actively infected with, or recovered from COVID-19 were included in the dataset. The repertoires were released in a freely available public database intended as a resource for research on the immune response to SARS-CoV-2. The samples were drawn from two sources: the first 160 participants of the ongoing ImmuneRACE study, and over 950 subjects contributed by 6 global collaborators. Sample metadata almost always included a de-identified subject ID, COVID-19 status, age in years and sex. Where available, HLA class I and class II types were obtained from metadata supplied by the sample provider rather than from assay-based typing. Results and caveats for the whole study, not just this receptor: The quantity of clinical and demographic metadata differed by source and by participant and was supplied without curation.

Measured from the cysteine to the phenylalanine, the CDR3 is 17 residues long. Just the 51-base CDR3 DNA is kept, in frame starting at base 1. Worth noting for this clone: The antigen it recognizes is unknown. No per-base quality is available; no much larger clone lies one base away.

In the prospective study, participants were about 18 to 95 years old, resided in about two dozen geographic areas of the United States, and were enrolled through a virtual design. In the prospective study, participants were assigned to cohorts based on the clinical history participants reported in a screening survey and a study questionnaire. Recovered participants in ImmuneRACE Cohort 3 were defined by two consecutive negative NP/OP PCR tests, clearance by a healthcare professional, or resolution of symptoms. Mobile phlebotomists in the prospective study collected whole blood, serum and a nasopharyngeal or oropharyngeal swab from every participant. Additional blood draws and questionnaires over an approximately two-month period could optionally be provided by prospective study participants. Blood samples from the prospective study were shipped frozen or at room temperature prior to DNA extraction.

TCRbeta CDR3 regions were amplified from genomic DNA using the immunoSEQ Assay, a bias-controlled multiplex PCR. Processing in the source paper ran as follows. Nucleated cell counts per sample were estimated from amplification of reference gene primers within the assay. To quantify the absolute abundance of each unique TCRbeta CDR3 rearrangement, sequence reads were collapsed and filtered. For each sample, productive Simpson clonality was calculated as the square root of Simpson's diversity index across productive rearrangements. TCRdb retrieved this table from immuneACCESS and kept in-frame rearrangements only. Not all clones are present; in checked studies, unresolved V genes account for under half, and no reason is known for the remainder. That table is the source of V, J and clone size, and D and trimming were worked out from the DNA. This sample holds around 110,000 clones; roughly 84% were observed only once. Of the sample, about 4% falls within the top ten clones.

This receptor chain uses TRBV21-1 and TRBJ1-1; the tabulated D call, TRBD1, remains unverified against the DNA. TRBV21-1 is tagged as a pseudogene. Input material: PBMCs or T cells enriched from blood (not recorded which). The sequence was obtained from a woman between 25 and 40 years old who had recovered from COVID-19. The nucleotide sequence is given as TGTGCCAGCAGGCCGGGACAGGGGGCTTACAAGAACACTGAAGCTTTCTTT. The encoded protein is CASRPGQGAYKNTEAFF.